Listed here are 7 T cell receptor beta chains from one sample, sequenced in a study of CD8+ T cells in alopecia areata (dated by TCRdb to 2016 to 2018). Interpreted using the paper, the time point label stands for: less than 25 weeks on oral tofacitinib. The treatment or condition label here, explained by the study, means: oral pan-JAK inhibitor, 5-10 mg twice daily. Library prep was done by the immunoSEQ multiplex PCR assay. RNA was extracted from all samples and reverse transcribed into cDNA as template for TCR sequencing. TCRdb holds this immuneACCESS table with in-frame rearrangements only. Some clones are missing; in checked studies, unresolved V genes explain under half, and the rest has no known cause. In all, the sample holds 170,000 or so clones, and about 53% of those were seen once. The ten largest clones take up approximately 10% of the sample. The sequencing used CD8+ T cells sorted from blood, collected at week 24, from a patient treated with tofacitinib. All receptors derive from a human donor with alopecia areata.

This chain joins TRBV29-1 and TRBJ2-7, with unresolved D. CDR1 is SQVTM and CDR2 is ANQGSEA in the germline V gene. The CDR3 totals 12 residues. V was cut by 7 bases and J by 3 bases, with 13 bases left in between. The CDR3 DNA sequence: TGCAGCGCCATCCTCGACGGCTACGAGCAGTACTTC. Amino acid sequence: CSAILDGYEQYF.

The chain combines TRBV2 with TRBJ2-1; D possibly corresponds to TRBD2 (6 bases). CDR3 length: 12 residues. The V end was cut by 8 bases, the J end by 6 bases, with 11 bases between. CDR1 and CDR2 (germline): SNHLY, FYNNEI. In DNA form, the CDR3 reads TGTGCCAGCGGGCAGGGAGGCAATGAGCAGTTCTTC. Protein product: CASGQGGNEQFF.

This sequence joins TRBV29-1 and TRBJ1-1; D gene unclear. The CDR3 extends over 11 amino acids. The V and J ends lost 6 bases and 1 base respectively, with 6 bases between them. The germline V gene has CDR1 SQVTM and CDR2 ANQGSEA. The CDR3 nucleotides are TGCAGCGTCTGGAAGAACACTGAAGCTTTCTTT. Protein product: CSVWKNTEAFF.

V is TRBV30 and J is TRBJ2-1; D gene ambiguous. V shed 1 base and J shed 9 bases, with 7 bases lying between them. This CDR3 has 11 residues. Germline CDR1 and CDR2: GTSNPN and SVGIG (reference sequence). The DNA for the CDR3 is TGTGCCTGGAGTGGAAAAAGTGAGCAGTTCTTC. Its protein product is CAWSGKSEQFF.

This chain links TRBV2 with TRBJ2-2; D is ambiguous. The CDR3 runs to 14 residues. Trimming cost V 5 bases and J 1 base, with 8 bases left between them. Germline V gene sequence: CDR1 SNHLY, CDR2 FYNNEI. CDR3 coding DNA: TGTGCCAGCAGTTCATCACAGAACACCGGGGAGCTGTTTTTT. This sequence encodes CASSSSQNTGELFF. The whole variable domain, filled in from reference TRBV2 and TRBJ2-2, reads EPEVTQTPSHQVTQMGQEVILRCVPISNHLYFYWYRQILGQKVEFLVSFYNNEISEKSEIFDDQFSVERPDGSNFTLKIRSTKLEDSAMYFCASSSSQNTGELFFGEGSRLTVL.

In the case of this clone: The same CDR3 also results from other DNA sequences found in this sample. This chain connects TRBV11-2 to TRBJ2-7; D is uncertain. The CDR3 covers 13 residues. The V end lost 1 base, the J end lost 1 base, and 5 bases lay between the germline ends. The V gene's germline CDR1 is SGHAT and CDR2 FQNNGV. CDR3: CASSLAGSYEQYF. The CDR3 DNA reads as TGTGCCAGCAGCTTAGCCGGATCCTACGAGCAGTACTTC.

This clone was seen only a few times. J is TRBJ2-3 and V is TRBV29-1; the match to TRBD2 covers 7 bases. CDR1 is SQVTM and CDR2 is ANQGSEA in the germline V gene. V lost 7 bases and J lost 3; bases outside the gene matches: 13. The CDR3 loop spans 15 amino acids. The CDR3: CSALRGGGTTDTQYF. As DNA, the CDR3 is TGCAGCGCTCTTAGGGGCGGGGGAACGACAGATACGCAGTATTTT.